The 25 T cell receptor beta chains below were found in one sample sequenced in a study of cytomegalovirus exposure and HLA in healthy donors. Method: immunoSEQ multiplex PCR; TCRdb's copy keeps in-frame clones and lacks some. The data show about 250,000 clones, less than 90% seen once. Sequencing was done on a sample of PBMCs. The receptor set was obtained from a man aged 18 to 29 in good health and CMV-seropositive.

This clone has a single count. The J gene is TRBJ1-1, the V gene TRBV2; D remains unclear. Trimming stripped 5 bases from V and 3 bases from J, with 4 bases between. The length of the CDR3 is 11 residues. The germline V gene encodes CDR1 SNHLY and CDR2 FYNNEI. The CDR3 protein is CASSKDTEAFF. CDR3 sequence (DNA): TGTGCCAGCAGTAAGGACACTGAAGCTTTCTTT.

The V and J genes are TRBV27 and TRBJ1-4; possibly TRBD1 for D (5 bases). Trimming took off 8 bases at V and 8 bases at J, with 21 bases between the two ends. CDR1 and CDR2 (germline): MNHEY, SMNVEV (reference sequence). The CDR3 extends over 15 amino acids. CDR3 in DNA: TGTGCCAGCGGCCGCGGCAGGGAGGATAGAGAAAAACTGTTTTTT. This gives the protein CASGRGREDREKLFF.

The rearrangement joins TRBV19 to TRBJ2-7; 10 bases are a match to TRBD1. CDR1 is LNHDA and CDR2 is SQIVND in the germline V gene (reference sequence). Trimming took 8 bases from V and 4 from J; bases not matched to a gene: 11. CDR3 length: 15 amino acids. Here the CDR3 reads CASRRYRDRGYEQYF. The CDR3 bases are TGTGCCAGTCGACGCTACCGGGACAGGGGTTACGAGCAGTACTTC.

The chain joins TRBV7-8 to TRBJ2-7; maybe TRBD1 (6 bases). Trimming shortened V by 3 bases and J by 4 bases, and 10 bases separated the two germline ends. The V gene's germline CDR1 is SGHVS and CDR2 FQNEAQ. The CDR3 is 13 amino acids. The CDR3 protein is CASSLDRTYEQYF. DNA for the CDR3: TGTGCCAGCAGCTTGGACAGAACTTACGAGCAGTACTTC.

V and J are TRBV16 and TRBJ2-1; possibly TRBD2 for D (6 bases). V lost 6 bases and J 0 bases, leaving 12 bases between the germline ends. The CDR3 length is 15 residues. Germline V gene data show CDR1 as KGHSY and CDR2 as FQNENV. The CDR3 here is CASRHIAASYNEQFF. DNA for the CDR3: TGTGCCAGCAGACATATAGCGGCCTCCTACAATGAGCAGTTCTTC.

V usage is TRBV5-1 and J usage is TRBJ2-3, with 10 positions matching TRBD1. V shed 4 bases, J shed 5 bases, and the junction held 10 bases outside the gene matches. CDR3 length: 16 residues. CDR1 is SGHRS, CDR2 YFSETQ, per germline. This CDR3 is CASSRPGQGIRDTQYF. The CDR3 DNA reads TGCGCCAGCAGCCGACCGGGACAGGGGATAAGAGATACGCAGTATTTT.

The CDR3 DNA reads TGTGCCAGCAGTGATTTGTCGGAGACCCAGTACTTC. Translated, it gives CASSDLSETQYF. This chain connects TRBV6-1 to TRBJ2-5; the D is unclear. CDR3 length: 12 amino acids. Germline values: CDR1 MNHNS, CDR2 SASEGT. V was pared by 3 bases and J by 5 bases, with 7 bases between.

The rearrangement links TRBV5-8 to TRBJ1-1; 7 positions match TRBD1. The ends lost 3 bases at V and 7 bases at J; junction bases unmatched: 12. The CDR3 runs 15 residues. Germline CDR1 SGHTS, CDR2 YDEGEE. The CDR3 loop is CASSWVSTGKGEAFF. CDR3 nucleotide sequence: TGTGCCAGCAGCTGGGTATCGACAGGGAAGGGTGAAGCTTTCTTT.

The rearrangement joins TRBV30 to TRBJ2-2; 7 nucleotides line up with TRBD1. The CDR3 is 15 residues long. Germline trimming cut 4 bases from V and 0 bases from J; bases unmatched to any gene: 5. Germline CDR1 GTSNPN, CDR2 SVGIG (reference sequence). The CDR3 spells CAWNPGQPNTGELFF. The CDR3 DNA is TGTGCCTGGAACCCGGGACAGCCGAACACCGGGGAGCTGTTTTTT.

This clone was observed once. CDR3 protein: CASTSLDRADEQYF. CDR3 bases: TGTGCCAGCACCTCCCTAGACAGGGCCGACGAGCAGTACTTC. The chain has TRBV27 and TRBJ2-7, with 7 bases matching TRBD1. Germline trimming cut 7 bases from V and 5 bases from J; bases unmatched to any gene: 11. Germline lookup yields CDR1 MNHEY and CDR2 SMNVEV (reference sequence). The CDR3 has 14 residues.

Only a few counts were recorded for this clone. The chain is built from TRBV6-5 and TRBJ1-2; no definite D call. This CDR3 contains 12 residues. CDR1 is MNHEY and CDR2 is SVGAGI in the germline V gene. Deletions cut 6 bases from V and 5 bases from J, with 10 bases between. The DNA for the CDR3 is TGTGCCAGCAGGGACGAGCCTTATGGCTACACCTTC. Translated: CASRDEPYGYTF.

J is TRBJ1-5 and V is TRBV7-9; weak D call: TRBD1 (5 bases). The germline V gene has CDR1 SEHNR and CDR2 FQNEAQ (reference sequence). This CDR3 has 12 residues. The V and J ends lost 3 bases and 9 bases respectively, with 9 bases between them. This CDR3 is CASSLMGGPQHF. CDR3 nucleotide sequence: TGTGCCAGCAGCTTGATGGGGGGGCCCCAGCATTTT.

The gene calls are TRBV6-4 and TRBJ2-6, with a possible D match to TRBD1 (6 bases). Germline CDR1 reads MRHNA; CDR2 reads SNTAGT. Trimming removed 0 bases from V and 0 bases from J, with 6 bases in between. CDR3 length: 16 amino acids. The CDR3 loop reads CASSDSGHSGANVLTF. The CDR3 region has the DNA TGTGCCAGCAGTGACTCGGGACACTCTGGGGCCAACGTCCTGACTTTC.

The chain couples TRBV14 to TRBJ2-3, with a tentative D call TRBD2 (6 bases). The CDR3 has 14 amino acids. Germline V gene lookup returns CDR1 SGHDN and CDR2 FVKESK. The V end lost 0 bases, the J end lost 6 bases, and 10 bases lay between the germline ends. CDR3: CASSQERGVDTQYF. The CDR3 bases are TGTGCCAGCAGCCAAGAGCGCGGGGTCGATACGCAGTATTTT.

J is TRBJ2-5 and V is TRBV6-5; tentatively, D is TRBD1 or TRBD2 (6 bases each). The CDR3 contains 15 residues. Per germline, CDR1 MNHEY and CDR2 SVGAGI. V was shortened by 5 bases and J by 3 bases, with 16 bases between the two germline ends. The chain's CDR3 is CASSLGAGGKETQYF. The CDR3 nucleotides are TGTGCCAGCAGTCTCGGCGCCGGGGGCAAAGAGACCCAGTACTTC.

This chain connects TRBV4-1 to TRBJ1-5; D is unclear. CDR3 length: 14 residues. With 1 base removed from V and 6 bases from J, the gap between germline ends came to 10 bases. The germline V gene has CDR1 MGHRA and CDR2 YSYEKL. CDR3 residues: CASSQASVGQPQHF. CDR3 nucleotide sequence: TGCGCCAGCAGCCAAGCGTCAGTGGGTCAGCCCCAGCATTTT.

The chain employs TRBV6-1 and TRBJ1-4; 8 positions match TRBD1. Per the germline V gene, CDR1 is MNHNS and CDR2 is SASEGT. V shed 8 bases, J shed 5 bases, and the junction held 10 bases outside the gene matches. The CDR3 has 15 residues. This CDR3 is CASEDRGRPNEKLFF. Here the CDR3 DNA reads TGTGCCAGCGAAGACAGGGGCCGCCCCAATGAAAAACTGTTTTTT.

V and J are TRBV27 and TRBJ1-4; D may be TRBD1 (5 bases). Germline CDR1 MNHEY, CDR2 SMNVEV (reference sequence). The CDR3 extends over 15 amino acids. Trimming pared 2 bases from V and 8 bases from J, leaving 15 bases between. In DNA, the CDR3 is TGTGCCAGCAGTTTAACGGCAGGGATTAACGAAAAACTGTTTTTT. Its translation: CASSLTAGINEKLFF.

CDR3 sequence: CASSRGRVRETQYF. CDR3 in DNA: TGTGCCAGCAGCCGAGGGAGGGTTCGAGAGACCCAGTACTTC. This chain joins TRBV13 and TRBJ2-5, with 7 bases matching TRBD2. The CDR3 contains 14 residues. Germline CDR1 and CDR2: PRHDT and FYEKMQ (reference sequence). V was clipped by 5 bases and J by 4 bases; unmatched bases: 7.

The chain is built from TRBV28 and TRBJ2-1; D is uncertain. The V and J ends lost 6 bases and 7 bases respectively, with 16 bases between them. The CDR3 is made up of 14 amino acids. Germline V CDR1 and CDR2: MDHEN, SYDVKM. CDR3 loop: CASSAYSRKNEQFF. CDR3 DNA sequence: TGTGCCAGCAGCGCCTATTCTAGGAAGAATGAGCAGTTCTTC.

This chain joins TRBV6-1 and TRBJ2-1; D remains unclear. This CDR3 contains 13 residues. Trimming shortened V by 8 bases and J by 3 bases, and 11 bases separated the two germline ends. Germline values: CDR1 MNHNS, CDR2 SASEGT. The CDR3 sequence: CASFGWGYNEQFF. For the CDR3, the DNA is TGTGCCAGCTTTGGGTGGGGCTACAATGAGCAGTTCTTC.

The chain combines TRBV28 with TRBJ2-7, with D perhaps TRBD2 (5 bases). Germline CDR1 and CDR2: MDHEN and SYDVKM. V was trimmed by 9 bases and J by 2 bases, leaving 17 bases between them. The CDR3 is made up of 14 amino acids. The CDR3 sequence is CASISSMHTYEQYF. The DNA for the CDR3 is TGTGCCAGTATATCTAGCATGCACACCTACGAGCAGTACTTC. Filled out from reference TRBV28 and TRBJ2-7, the complete variable domain reads DVKVTQSSRYLVKRTGEKVFLECVQDMDHENMFWYRQDPGLGLRLIYFSYDVKMKEKGDIPEGYSVSREKKERFSLILESASTNQTSMYLCASISSMHTYEQYFGPGTRLTVT.

The chain links TRBV27 to TRBJ2-7; 13 bases fit TRBD2. With 5 bases clipped from V and 4 bases from J, the junction kept 5 bases outside the gene matches. In germline, CDR1 is MNHEY, CDR2 SMNVEV (reference sequence). The CDR3 has 15 amino acids. CDR3: CASSPRLAGGYEQYF. DNA of the CDR3: TGTGCCAGCAGTCCCCGACTAGCGGGAGGTTACGAGCAGTACTTC.

This clone is a singleton in its sample. This chain connects TRBV18 to TRBJ2-7; D gene uncertain. Germline V gives CDR1 KGHSH, CDR2 LQKENI. This CDR3 is 13 amino acids long. V lost 3 bases, J lost 5 bases, and 11 bases lay in between. Here the CDR3 reads CASSPPSSHEQYF. In DNA, the CDR3 is TGTGCCAGCTCACCTCCGAGTTCCCACGAGCAGTACTTC. Using reference TRBV18 and TRBJ2-7 for the parts outside the CDR3, the full variable domain is NAGVMQNPRHLVRRRGQEARLRCSPMKGHSHVYWYRQLPEEGLKFMVYLQKENIIDESGMPKERFSAEFPKEGPSILRIQQVVRGDSAAYFCASSPPSSHEQYFGPGTRLTVT.

This CDR3 is CASSSRGNGYTF. CDR3 coding DNA: TGTGCCAGCAGCTCTAGAGGGAATGGCTACACCTTC. The J gene is TRBJ1-2, the V gene TRBV5-5; no clear D. From germline, CDR1 is SGHKS and CDR2 YYEKEE (reference sequence). The V end was cut by 3 bases, the J end by 6 bases, with 9 bases between. This CDR3 contains 12 residues. The full variable domain, with the rest looked up from reference TRBV5-5 and TRBJ1-2, is DAGVTQSPTHLIKTRGQQVTLRCSPISGHKSVSWYQQVLGQGPQFIFQYYEKEERGRGNFPDRFSARQFPNYSSELNVNALLLGDSALYLCASSSRGNGYTFGSGTRLTVV.